This note documents a single TCR beta chain sequence. This sample stems from a study of control samples from healthy donors and cancer patients. Produced via immunoSEQ multiplex PCR; TCRdb's table is partial and in-frame only. This sample has tens of thousands of clones, with about nine tenths found just once. With 0 bases removed from V and 3 bases from J, the gap between germline ends came to 8 bases. This CDR3 has 14 residues. Germline assignment: CDR1 SGHVS and CDR2 FQNEAQ. This chain joins TRBV7-8 and TRBJ1-2; unclear D gene. The sample consisted of blood. The origin of this receptor is a woman in her 70s in good health. CDR3 in DNA: TGTGCCAGCAGCTTAGCGGAGACCGACTATGGCTACACCTTC. Translating gives CASSLAETDYGYTF.